Reported below is one T cell receptor (beta chain). Its cognate antigen is unknown. TCRdb recomputed calls from the 5' RACE reads with MiXCR, one row per CDR3 protein. Of about 160,000 distinct CDR3 sequences in the sample, about a third were seen once. These data belong to a study of T-cell memory formation after mild COVID-19. Germline CDR1 DFQATT, CDR2 SNEGSKA (reference sequence). V was clipped by 3 bases and J by 2 bases; unmatched bases: 8. This CDR3 has 16 amino acids. General study results and limits: CD4/CD8 balance characterized clones contracting day 15 to 85, and CD4+ skew characterized later expanders. Nothing confirmed that second-wave clones peaking on day 37 were specific for SARS-CoV-2.

The V and J genes are TRBV20-1 and TRBJ2-3, with 10 bases aligning to TRBD2. This clonotype was obtained from an adult woman who had mild COVID-19 (a few samples of this study predate the infection). Cell type and time point are not known. Sequenced material: PBMCs or a T cell subset sorted from them (not recorded which). The CDR3 is CSASPGLADPTDTQYF. The DNA of the CDR3 is TGCAGTGCTAGCCCCGGACTAGCGGATCCCACAGATACGCAGTATTTT.